This T cell receptor (beta chain) was documented in a study of radiotherapy plus CTLA-4 blockade in lung cancer. Study in general: Of all patients, around 20% responded objectively and approximately 29% showed disease control. General study findings and limits: Best predicting response, reportedly, were early blood T cell clone dynamics, with interferon-beta.

The table came from immunoSEQ multiplex PCR; TCRdb's copy has only in-frame clones and leaves some out. Of nearly 110,000 clones in the sample, about 84% were seen once. Germline CDR1 SGHAT, CDR2 FQNNGV. The V and J ends lost 5 bases and 0 bases respectively, with 16 bases between them. The CDR3 length is 16 residues. About this clone itself: The target antigen is unknown.

The sample here was peripheral blood, taken from a patient treated with radiotherapy plus ipilimumab. The sequence came from a human donor with non-small cell lung cancer that progressed on radiotherapy plus ipilimumab. Some clones in this sample may be carry-over from other donors' samples. The gene calls are TRBV11-2 and TRBJ1-2, with D possibly TRBD1 on 5 matching bases. The CDR3, as DNA: TGTGCCAGCAGCCCAAGGGGCGGGTTAGCTAACTATGGCTACACCTTC. Amino acid sequence: CASSPRGGLANYGYTF.